The 5 T cell receptor beta chains below all came from one sample that was sequenced in a study of read filtering for tumor transcriptome and immune sequencing. From approximately 400 ng of RNA, a library with molecular barcoded alpha/delta and beta/gamma adaptors was made. MiXCR, run by TCRdb on the reads, gives a single entry per CDR3 protein. The sample lists 46,000 or so distinct CDR3 sequences, 15% to 20% seen once, with 15% to 17% in the top ten. Sequences were obtained from a population of CD138-negative cells sorted from bone marrow. The source of these receptors is a donor aged 40 or older with multiple myeloma.

The V call is TRBV9, the J call TRBJ2-1; 14 nucleotides line up with TRBD2. CDR3 size: 18 residues. With V trimmed by 3 bases and J by 7 bases, 12 bases remained unmatched. From germline, CDR1 is SGDLS and CDR2 YYNGEE. The CDR3 region is CASSAQTSGRALMNEQFF. The CDR3 coding sequence is TGTGCCAGCAGCGCACAGACTAGCGGGAGGGCCTTGATGAATGAGCAGTTCTTC.

This clonotype was detected only once. The rearrangement uses TRBV29-1 and TRBJ2-7; unclear D gene. This CDR3 region has 13 residues. V lost 4 bases to trimming and J lost 5 bases, with 15 bases between them. Germline CDR1 SQVTM, CDR2 ANQGSEA. The CDR3 loop is CSVGVGQGHEQYF. CDR3 in DNA: TGCAGCGTTGGGGTCGGCCAAGGCCACGAGCAGTACTTC.

The V gene is TRBV5-1, the J gene TRBJ2-2, with 10 bases identical to TRBD2. The CDR3 runs 14 residues. V trimming: 6 bases; J trimming: 7 bases; junction bases outside the gene matches: 6. Germline V gene sequence: CDR1 SGHRS, CDR2 YFSETQ. DNA of the CDR3: TGCGCCAGCAACCCTAGCGGGAGTCGCGGGGAGCTGTTTTTT. Its translation is CASNPSGSRGELFF.

This clonotype was recorded many times. The chain recombines TRBV14 with TRBJ2-2; D uncertain. Trimming removed 2 bases from V and 0 bases from J, with 7 bases in between. Germline CDR1 is SGHDN and CDR2 is FVKESK. This CDR3 region has 15 residues. CDR3 protein: CASSQTSPNTGELFF. Written as DNA, the CDR3 is TGTGCCAGCAGCCAAACCTCCCCGAACACCGGGGAGCTGTTTTTT.

This clonotype was recorded many times. V gene TRBV2 combines with J gene TRBJ2-7; tentative D call: TRBD2 (5 bases). Germline V gene data show CDR1 as SNHLY and CDR2 as FYNNEI. V gave up 6 bases and J gave up 2 bases, with 14 bases separating them. CDR3 size: 14 residues. Written as DNA, the CDR3 is TGTGCCAGCAGCCGGACTTCCCAAGCCTACGAGCAGTACTTC. It is translated as CASSRTSQAYEQYF.